The entry below describes one T cell receptor beta chain. Its antigen is not known. Any gene name here is a mouse gene name. The read comes to an end 4 residues before the CDR3 does, leaving the germline J gene to fill in the end. This specimen belongs to a study of CD8+ T cells in alopecia areata. On the study more broadly: Those receiving the skin were approximately 6-11-week-old female C3H/HeJ mice, whose grafts came from roughly 6-13-month-old C3H/HeJ donors with spontaneous alopecia. Study conclusions and caveats: In lesional scalp, particularly from alopecia totalis/universalis, clonality was higher than in normal scalp. Sequencing of scalp samples also includes resident alphabeta T cells from normal skin. TCRs were shared less clearly across patients than in mice, possibly for HLA-related reasons.

The V and J ends lost 5 bases and 3 bases, in that order; junction bases with no gene match: 7. The CDR3 spans 16 residues. Germline values: CDR1 NSHNY, CDR2 SYGAGN. cDNA serving as the sequencing template came from extracted, reverse transcribed RNA. Sequencing was performed with immunoSEQ multiplex PCR; in TCRdb, only in-frame clones are kept and a portion is missing. The sample presents around 100,000 clones, none singletons. Sequencing was done on a sample of lesional skin. This chain uses TRBV13-1 with TRBJ2-1; 11 bases agree with TRBD2. The TCR was taken from a C3H/HeJ mouse with alopecia areata. Strain MHC haplotype: H2-k. The sequenced CDR3 bases are TGTGCCAGCAGCCCCCGGGACTGGGGGCTCTATGCT. Encoded protein: CASSPRDWGLYA. The full CDR3 reads CASSPRDWGLYAEQFF.